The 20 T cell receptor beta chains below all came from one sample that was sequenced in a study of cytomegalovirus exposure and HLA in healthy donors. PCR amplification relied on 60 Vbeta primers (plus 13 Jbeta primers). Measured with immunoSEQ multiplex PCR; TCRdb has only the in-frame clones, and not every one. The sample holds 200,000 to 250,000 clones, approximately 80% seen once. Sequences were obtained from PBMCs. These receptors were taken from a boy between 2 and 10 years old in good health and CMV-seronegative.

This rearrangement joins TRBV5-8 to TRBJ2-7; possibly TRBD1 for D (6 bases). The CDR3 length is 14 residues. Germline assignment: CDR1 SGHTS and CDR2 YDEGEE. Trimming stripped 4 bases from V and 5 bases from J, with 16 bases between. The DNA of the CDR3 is TGTGCCAGCAGCGCCCAGGGGAGTGGGGACGAGCAGTACTTC. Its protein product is CASSAQGSGDEQYF.

This CDR3 reads CASSLQRDSGNTIYF. The DNA of the CDR3 is TGTGCCAGCAGCCTACAGCGGGACTCTGGAAACACCATATATTTT. The chain joins TRBV7-9 to TRBJ1-3; D unresolved. Trimming left V 5 bases short and J 0 bases short, with 11 bases between. CDR3 length: 15 amino acids. CDR1 SEHNR and CDR2 FQNEAQ come from the germline V gene (reference sequence).

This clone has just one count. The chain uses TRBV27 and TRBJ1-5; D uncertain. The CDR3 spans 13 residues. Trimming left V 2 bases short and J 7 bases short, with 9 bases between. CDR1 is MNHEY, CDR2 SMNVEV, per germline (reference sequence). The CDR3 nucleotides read TGTGCCAGCAGTTTAAGGGCGGGACAGCCCCAGCATTTT. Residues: CASSLRAGQPQHF.

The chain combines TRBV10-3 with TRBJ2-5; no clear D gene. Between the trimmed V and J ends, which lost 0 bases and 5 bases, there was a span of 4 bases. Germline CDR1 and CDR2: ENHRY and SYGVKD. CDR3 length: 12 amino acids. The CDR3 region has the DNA TGTGCCATCAGTGAGTCAAGCGAGACCCAGTACTTC. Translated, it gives CAISESSETQYF.

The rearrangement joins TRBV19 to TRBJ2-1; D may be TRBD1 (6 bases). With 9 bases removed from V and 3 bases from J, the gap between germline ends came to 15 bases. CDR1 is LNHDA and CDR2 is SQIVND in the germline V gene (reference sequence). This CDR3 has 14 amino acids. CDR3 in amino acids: CASHRRGGYNEQFF. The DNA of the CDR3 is TGTGCCAGCCATCGGAGAGGGGGCTACAATGAGCAGTTCTTC.

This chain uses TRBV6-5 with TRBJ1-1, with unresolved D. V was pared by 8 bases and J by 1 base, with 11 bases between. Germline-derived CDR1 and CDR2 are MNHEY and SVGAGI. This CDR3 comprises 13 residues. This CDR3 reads CASGREKNTEAFF. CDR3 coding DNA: TGTGCCAGCGGGAGGGAGAAGAACACTGAAGCTTTCTTT.

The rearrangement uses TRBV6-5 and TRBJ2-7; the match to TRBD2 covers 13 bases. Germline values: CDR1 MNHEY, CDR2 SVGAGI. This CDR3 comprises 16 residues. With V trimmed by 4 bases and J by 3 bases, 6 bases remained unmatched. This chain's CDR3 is CASSSSGTSGVYEQYF. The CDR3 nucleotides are TGTGCCAGCAGTTCCTCCGGGACTAGCGGGGTCTACGAGCAGTACTTC.

In nucleotides, the CDR3 is TGTGCCAGCAGCCAAGACAGGGGCATGGAGACCCAGTACTTC. Its translation is CASSQDRGMETQYF. The rearrangement links TRBV4-2 to TRBJ2-5; D possibly corresponds to TRBD1 (6 bases). The CDR3 totals 14 residues. The V end was cut by 0 bases, the J end by 5 bases, with 10 bases between. In germline, CDR1 is LGHNA, CDR2 YNFKEQ.

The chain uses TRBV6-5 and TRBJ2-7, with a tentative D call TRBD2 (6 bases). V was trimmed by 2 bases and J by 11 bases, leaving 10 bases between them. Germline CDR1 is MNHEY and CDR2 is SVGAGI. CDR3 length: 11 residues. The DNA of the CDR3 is TGTGCCAGCAGTTACGGCGGGACCGAGTACTTC. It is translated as CASSYGGTEYF.

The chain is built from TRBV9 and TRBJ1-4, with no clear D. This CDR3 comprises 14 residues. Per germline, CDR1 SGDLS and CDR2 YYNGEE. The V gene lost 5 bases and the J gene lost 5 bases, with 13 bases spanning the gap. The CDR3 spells CASSSGSTNEKLFF. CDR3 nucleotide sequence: TGTGCCAGCAGTTCGGGTTCCACCAATGAAAAACTGTTTTTT.

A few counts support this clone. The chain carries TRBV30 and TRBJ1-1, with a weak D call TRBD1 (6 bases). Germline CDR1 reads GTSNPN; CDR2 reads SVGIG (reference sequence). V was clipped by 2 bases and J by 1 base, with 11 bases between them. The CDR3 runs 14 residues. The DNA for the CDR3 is TGTGCCTGGAGTTACAGGGAGAGGAACACTGAAGCTTTCTTT. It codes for CAWSYRERNTEAFF.

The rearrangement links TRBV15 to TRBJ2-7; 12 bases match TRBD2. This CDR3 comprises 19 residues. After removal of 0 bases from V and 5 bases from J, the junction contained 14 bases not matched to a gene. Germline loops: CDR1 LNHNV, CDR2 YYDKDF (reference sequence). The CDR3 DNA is TGTGCCACCAGCAGAGACCGGCTAGCGGGGGGGCCAGGTTACGACGAGCAGTACTTC. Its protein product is CATSRDRLAGGPGYDEQYF.

CDR3 coding DNA: TGTGCCAGCAGCAAAGAGCCTCCTACAGGGGCACCCTACGAGCAGTACTTC. Encoded protein: CASSKEPPTGAPYEQYF. J is TRBJ2-5 and V is TRBV21-1; the D call of TRBD1 is as the table states it, not checked on the DNA. The DNA end lines up better with TRBJ2-7; the J call may be wrong. TRBV21-1 is described as a pseudogene. The length of the CDR3 is 17 residues.

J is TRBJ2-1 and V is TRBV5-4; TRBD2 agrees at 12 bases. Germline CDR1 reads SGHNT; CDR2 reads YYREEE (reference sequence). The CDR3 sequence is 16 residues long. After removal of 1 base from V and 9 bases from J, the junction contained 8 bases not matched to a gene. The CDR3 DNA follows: TGTGCCAGCAGCTTGTTTCTAGCGGGGGGGCCCTGTGAGCAGTTCTTC. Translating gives CASSLFLAGGPCEQFF.

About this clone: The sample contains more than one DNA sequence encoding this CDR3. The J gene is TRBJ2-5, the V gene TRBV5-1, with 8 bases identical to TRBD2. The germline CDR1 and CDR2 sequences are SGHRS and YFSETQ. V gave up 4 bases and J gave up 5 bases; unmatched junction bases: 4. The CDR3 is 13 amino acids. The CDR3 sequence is CASSSGSRETQYF. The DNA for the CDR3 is TGCGCCAGCAGCAGCGGGAGTAGGGAGACCCAGTACTTC. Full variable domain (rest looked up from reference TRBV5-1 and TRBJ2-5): KAGVTQTPRYLIKTRGQQVTLSCSPISGHRSVSWYQQTPGQGLQFLFEYFSETQRNKGNFPGRFSGRQFSNSRSEMNVSTLELGDSALYLCASSSGSRETQYFGPGTRLLVL.

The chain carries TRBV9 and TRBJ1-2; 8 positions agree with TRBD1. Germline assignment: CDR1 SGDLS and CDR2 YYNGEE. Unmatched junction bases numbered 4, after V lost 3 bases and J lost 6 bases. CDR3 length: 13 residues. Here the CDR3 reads CASSETGEHGYTF. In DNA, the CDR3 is TGTGCCAGCAGCGAGACAGGGGAGCATGGCTACACCTTC.

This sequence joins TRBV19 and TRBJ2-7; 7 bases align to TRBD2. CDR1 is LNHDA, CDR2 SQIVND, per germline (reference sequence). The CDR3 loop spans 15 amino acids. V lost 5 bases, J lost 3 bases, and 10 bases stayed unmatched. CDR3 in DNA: TGTGCCAGTAGTCCCCAGCGGGAAATCCTCTACGAGCAGTACTTC. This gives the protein CASSPQREILYEQYF.

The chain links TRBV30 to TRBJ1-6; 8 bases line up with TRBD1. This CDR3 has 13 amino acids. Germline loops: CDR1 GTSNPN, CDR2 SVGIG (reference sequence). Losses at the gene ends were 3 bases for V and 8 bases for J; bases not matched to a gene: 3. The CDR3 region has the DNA TGTGCCTGGAGCGAGACAGGGGATTCACCCCTCCACTTT. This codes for CAWSETGDSPLHF.

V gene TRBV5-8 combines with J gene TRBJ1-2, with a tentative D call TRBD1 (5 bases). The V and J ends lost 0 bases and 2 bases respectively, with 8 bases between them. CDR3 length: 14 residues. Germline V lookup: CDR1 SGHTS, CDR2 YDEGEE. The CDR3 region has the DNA TGTGCCAGCAGCTTGGTCGGGGGAAACTATGGCTACACCTTC. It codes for CASSLVGGNYGYTF.

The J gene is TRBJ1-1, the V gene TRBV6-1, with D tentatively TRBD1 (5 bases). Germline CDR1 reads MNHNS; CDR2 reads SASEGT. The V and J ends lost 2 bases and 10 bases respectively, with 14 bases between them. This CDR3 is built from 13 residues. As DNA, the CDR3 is TGTGCCAGCAGTGAAACCGACAGAAGTGGAGCTTTCTTT. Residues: CASSETDRSGAFF.